The rows below give T cell receptor beta chains drawn from one sample of a study of CD4 T cells in relation to SARS-CoV-2 and coronaviruses. No antigen is known for these receptors. Libraries were prepared by immunoSEQ multiplex PCR; TCRdb keeps only in-frame clonotypes and omits some of them. Here the sample spans 25,000 or so clones, approximately 82% being singletons. The specimen was CD4+ T cells from PBMCs, cultured in vitro. Every receptor here comes from a human donor in good health. CDR3s include the opening cysteine and the closing phenylalanine or tryptophan. The D gene is left open where the match is weak. For some rows the clone size is stated as once, few or many, or as a class when expanded; others skip it.

j_call cdr3_length v_call clone_size d_call cdr3_nt cdr3_aa
TRBJ2-7 15 TRBV6-1 few TRBD1 TGTGCCAGCAGTGAATGGGACAGGACAACCTACGAGCAGTACTTC CASSEWDRTTYEQYF
TRBJ1-2 13 TRBV19 NA NA TGTGCCAGTAGAATGGGGGGGGGAACCTTCTACACCTTC CASRMGGGTFYTF
TRBJ2-2 17 TRBV9 NA NA TGTGCCAGCAGCGTAGTGGGGATAGGGGCTCAGGCCGGGGAGCTGTTTTTT CASSVVGIGAQAGELFF
TRBJ1-4 13 TRBV6-5 once NA TGTGCCATCTCCTCCGGGAATAATGAAAAACTGTTTTTT CAISSGNNEKLFF
TRBJ1-4 14 TRBV5-6 NA TRBD1 TGTGCCAGCAGCTTGGCCGGGACAGATGAAAAACTGTTTTTT CASSLAGTDEKLFF
TRBJ2-5 16 TRBV27 NA TRBD2 TGTGCCAGCAGTGGGACTAGCGGGAGGGCCCGCGAGACCCAGTACTTC CASSGTSGRARETQYF
TRBJ2-3 15 TRBV27 NA NA TGTGCCAGCAGTTCCACGGGATTAATCACAGATACGCAGTATTTT CASSSTGLITDTQYF
TRBJ2-1 18 TRBV11-2 NA TRBD2 TGTGCCAGCAGCTTAGATGGGGCTAGCGGGAGTCCTTACAATGAGCAGTTCTTC CASSLDGASGSPYNEQFF
TRBJ2-7 17 TRBV10-3 NA TRBD2 TGTGCCATCAGTGACCCCGGACTAGCGGGCTACTCCTACGAGCAGTACTTC CAISDPGLAGYSYEQYF
TRBJ1-2 14 TRBV6-5 once NA TGTGCCAGCAGCAACTCGGACAGTCTCTATGGCTACACCTTC CASSNSDSLYGYTF
TRBJ2-5 15 TRBV6-5 NA TRBD1 TGTGCCAGCAGTTCAGACAGGGGGCCCGGGGAGACCCAGTACTTC CASSSDRGPGETQYF
TRBJ2-1 14 TRBV5-4 NA NA TGTGCCAGCAGATTCGGGACCCACCTTAATGAGCAGTTCTTC CASRFGTHLNEQFF
TRBJ2-3 11 TRBV27 NA NA TGTGCCAGCAGTCGTGGAGATACGCAGTATTTT CASSRGDTQYF
TRBJ1-4 12 TRBV10-3 NA NA TGTGCCATCAGTGAGTCGGGTGAAAAACTGTTTTTT CAISESGEKLFF
TRBJ2-1 15 TRBV2 NA TRBD1 TGTGCCAGCCGGATCGGGACAGGGGTAAGGAGTGAGCAGTTCTTC CASRIGTGVRSEQFF
TRBJ2-1 11 TRBV30 NA NA TGTGCCTGGAGTGTACGATTTGAGCAGTTCTTC CAWSVRFEQFF
TRBJ1-1 17 TRBV13 NA NA TGTGCCAGCAGCTTAGCGGCAGCATCCGACATGAACACTGAAGCTTTCTTT CASSLAAASDMNTEAFF
TRBJ1-1 11 TRBV19 NA NA TGTGCCAGTAGCGAGAACACTGAAGCTTTCTTT CASSENTEAFF
TRBJ2-3 14 TRBV6-1 NA NA TGTGCCAGCAGTGAAAGGTCAACGACAGATACGCAGTATTTT CASSERSTTDTQYF
TRBJ1-1 14 TRBV30 NA TRBD1 TGTGCCTGGAGTCCAGGACAGGTAAACACTGAAGCTTTCTTT CAWSPGQVNTEAFF
TRBJ1-2 12 TRBV18 NA NA TGTGCCAGCTCCCGCTGGGTGGATGGCTACACCTTC CASSRWVDGYTF
TRBJ2-2 17 TRBV7-3 NA TRBD1 TGTGCCAGCAGCTCCCTGCCGACAGGGCTGAACACCGGGGAGCTGTTTTTT CASSSLPTGLNTGELFF
TRBJ2-1 15 TRBV7-2 few NA TGTGCCAGCAGCCTCGGTAATTGGGGGTACAATGAGCAGTTCTTC CASSLGNWGYNEQFF
TRBJ1-3 16 TRBV25-1 NA TRBD1 TGTGCCAGCTTAACGGGACAGCCTCACTCTGGAAACACCATATATTTT CASLTGQPHSGNTIYF
TRBJ2-5 15 TRBV6-4 NA TRBD1 TGTGCCAGCAGTGAAGGTACAGGGGGCCAAGAGACCCAGTACTTC CASSEGTGGQETQYF
TRBJ2-1 16 TRBV5-8 NA TRBD2 TGTGCCAGCAGCTCTCGTAGCGGGAGAGGGTCGAATGAGCAGTTCTTC CASSSRSGRGSNEQFF
TRBJ1-5 14 TRBV30 NA NA TGTGCCTGGAGTCAGGGGTTCGGCGGTCAGCCCCAGCATTTT CAWSQGFGGQPQHF
TRBJ1-6 16 TRBV4-1 NA TRBD1 TGCGCCAGCAGCCCCCGGGAGGGGGCGACTGGATCACCCCTCCACTTT CASSPREGATGSPLHF
TRBJ1-5 13 TRBV7-3 NA NA TGTGCCAGCAGCTTAACAGGGGGACAGCCCCAGCATTTT CASSLTGGQPQHF
TRBJ1-2 12 TRBV28 NA TRBD1 TGTGCCAGCAGTTACAGGGGCCTAGGCTACACCTTC CASSYRGLGYTF
TRBJ2-7 13 TRBV10-3 NA NA TGTGCCATCAGTGATGATGTGGTTTACGAGCAGTACTTC CAISDDVVYEQYF
TRBJ2-2 14 TRBV4-1 few NA TGCGCCAGCAGCCAAGCAGGTTATAACGGGGAGCTGTTTTTT CASSQAGYNGELFF
TRBJ2-1 13 TRBV18 NA NA TGTGCCAGCTCACCACGGGAGAGTGGTGAGCAGTTCTTC CASSPRESGEQFF
TRBJ2-1 16 TRBV9 NA NA TGTGCCAGCAGCGTAGAGGGACGGAGCTCCTACAATGAGCAGTTCTTC CASSVEGRSSYNEQFF
TRBJ1-5 15 TRBV18 NA NA TGTGCCAGCTCTCTCCTGCGGGGTGGCAATCAGCCCCAGCATTTT CASSLLRGGNQPQHF
TRBJ1-4 13 TRBV11-2 NA NA TGTGCCAGCAGCTTATCCCAAGTTGAAAAACTGTTTTTT CASSLSQVEKLFF
TRBJ2-7 12 TRBV2 NA NA TGTGCCAGCGGTGGACAGTCCTACGAGCAGTACTTC CASGGQSYEQYF
TRBJ2-6 16 TRBV28 NA NA TGTGCCAGCAGTTTAGGGCCGCCCTCTGGGGCCAACGTCCTGACTTTC CASSLGPPSGANVLTF
TRBJ2-1 17 TRBV5-1 NA TRBD2 TGCGCCAGCAGCGCGGGTGGTAGCGGGGGGCTCGGCAATGAGCAGTTCTTC CASSAGGSGGLGNEQFF
TRBJ2-2 16 TRBV7-2 few TRBD2 TGTGCCAGCAGCCAAACTAGCGGTCAACGCGGCGGGGAGCTGTTTTTT CASSQTSGQRGGELFF
TRBJ1-1 19 TRBV19 NA TRBD1 TGTGCCAGCAATACGGGGATTCGACAGGGGGGGGAGCGAGGAACTGAAGCTTTCTTT CASNTGIRQGGERGTEAFF
TRBJ2-3 15 TRBV5-1 NA TRBD1 TGCGCCAGCAGCTATGGACAGGGGGCATCAGATACGCAGTATTTT CASSYGQGASDTQYF